The 10 T cell receptor beta chains below all came from one sample that was sequenced in a study of vaccination effects on CD4 cells after COVID-19. No antigen is known for these receptors. Expansion with viral peptide pools was applied to antigen-specific CD4+ T cells by the ViraFEST assay prior to sequencing. Upon completion of roughly ten days in culture, CD4+ T cells were isolated. This person's SARS-CoV-2 infection, confirmed by PCR, occurred between March and December 2020. Sequencing used immunoSEQ multiplex PCR; TCRdb keeps in-frame clones, though not all of them. The data contain approximately 28,000 clones, 75% to 80% of them seen just once; the ten biggest clones take up around 16%. The sample here was CD4+ T cells from PBMCs cultured with HCoV-NL63 spike peptides, taken before COVID-19 vaccination. These receptors all come from a human donor who had a prior SARS-CoV-2 infection.

The chain has TRBV4-1 and TRBJ2-7, with D possibly matching TRBD2 (6 bases). Germline V gives CDR1 MGHRA, CDR2 YSYEKL. The CDR3 is made up of 17 amino acids. The ends were cut back, 1 base at V and 4 bases at J, with 20 bases in the middle. This chain's CDR3 is CASSQVLAGGILYEQYF. The CDR3 DNA is TGCGCCAGCAGCCAAGTTCTAGCTGGGGGGATCCTTTACGAGCAGTACTTC.

About this clone itself: An end of the junction does not agree with germline; a read error may underlie this. The rearrangement links TRBV7-8 to TRBJ1-6; D gene ambiguous. Looked up from germline, CDR1 is SGHVS and CDR2 is FQNEAQ. The CDR3 is made up of 13 amino acids. This CDR3 is CASSGTEGLPRYF. Written as DNA, the CDR3 is TGTGCCAGCAGCGGAACCGAAGGCCTTCCTCGGTACTTT.

The rearrangement links TRBV12-3 or TRBV12-4 to TRBJ1-5; D may be TRBD1 (6 bases). V shed 3 bases and J shed 10 bases, with 13 bases lying between them. The CDR3 totals 13 residues. This CDR3 is CASSFRGSGPQHF. DNA for the CDR3: TGTGCCAGCAGTTTCAGGGGTAGCGGTCCCCAGCATTTT.

A few counts support this clone. The CDR3 nucleotides are TGCGCCAGCAGTCTTCGGGGGGGCGTAGAAGATGGCTACACCTTC. Its protein product is CASSLRGGVEDGYTF. The chain employs TRBV23-1 and TRBJ1-2; tentative D call: TRBD1 (6 bases). TRBV23-1 is sorted into the ORF group, with uncertain function. Between the trimmed V and J ends, which lost 4 bases and 6 bases, there was a span of 18 bases. The CDR3 contains 15 residues.

V gene TRBV10-3 combines with J gene TRBJ1-2; D may be TRBD1 (6 bases). CDR1 ENHRY and CDR2 SYGVKD come from the germline V gene. This CDR3 comprises 14 residues. V was cut by 2 bases and J by 6 bases, with 13 bases left in between. The CDR3 sequence is CAISEGRGRDGYTF. For the CDR3, the DNA is TGTGCCATCAGTGAGGGCAGGGGAAGGGATGGCTACACCTTC.

The genes are TRBV6-5 and TRBJ1-6; D is uncertain. CDR3 size: 13 residues. Germline lookup yields CDR1 MNHEY and CDR2 SVGAGI. V lost 4 bases and J lost 9, with 10 bases in between. The CDR3 protein is CASSSGSGSPLHF. CDR3 coding DNA: TGTGCCAGCAGTTCTGGGAGTGGTTCACCCCTCCACTTT.

The chain has TRBV7-9 and TRBJ1-2; D is ambiguous. The V end was cut by 5 bases, the J end by 3 bases, with 10 bases between. CDR1 is SEHNR and CDR2 is FQNEAQ in the germline V gene (reference sequence). The CDR3 consists of 13 residues. The chain's CDR3 is CASSPSRDYGYTF. The CDR3 DNA reads TGTGCCAGCAGCCCGTCCCGGGACTATGGCTACACCTTC.

This chain connects TRBV6-5 to TRBJ1-1; TRBD1 matches 9 bases. With 6 bases clipped from V and 1 base from J, the junction kept 6 bases outside the gene matches. Germline V gene lookup returns CDR1 MNHEY and CDR2 SVGAGI. The CDR3 contains 15 residues. Here the CDR3 reads CASSRWDRANTEAFF. CDR3 bases: TGTGCCAGCAGCCGATGGGACAGGGCGAACACTGAAGCTTTCTTT.

The chain recombines TRBV29-1 with TRBJ2-5; D assignment may be TRBD1 or TRBD2 (5 bases each). Germline CDR1 SQVTM, CDR2 ANQGSEA. The CDR3 runs 16 residues. Trimming stripped 5 bases from V and 3 bases from J, with 22 bases between. The CDR3 loop is CSVTPRDAGREETQYF. The CDR3 DNA follows: TGCAGCGTTACCCCCCGCGATGCAGGGCGGGAAGAGACCCAGTACTTC.

This CDR3 is CASRPPGGTSPLHF. CDR3 nucleotide sequence: TGTGCCAGCAGACCTCCGGGGGGCACTTCACCCCTCCACTTT. The genes are TRBV6-6 and TRBJ1-6, with D perhaps matching TRBD1 (6 bases). CDR3 length: 14 residues. The germline V gene encodes CDR1 MNHNY and CDR2 SVGAGI (reference sequence). V was clipped by 6 bases and J by 9 bases, with 15 bases between them.